This T cell receptor (beta chain) came from a study of shared clonotypes between healthy human individuals. General study results and limits: Estimated richness was generally greater in naive than memory subsets. A handful of donors showed sharing of approximately 5% of naive CD4 clonotypes.

To note about this clone: No antigen is known for it.

A CD45RA+ naive subset and a CD45RA-negative memory subset were split from CD4+ cells. Data came from immunoSEQ multiplex PCR; TCRdb stores just in-frame clones and leaves some out. The sample has a few million clones; approximately 95% are singletons. Germline lookup yields CDR1 SGHRS and CDR2 YFSETQ. This CDR3 has 15 residues. V shed 0 bases and J 6 bases; nucleotides not matched to a gene: 7. The chain recombines TRBV5-1 with TRBJ2-7, with 9 bases that match TRBD2. Sequences were obtained from naive CD4+ T cells from PBMCs. Subset described: CD45RA+ positively selected. The TCR sequence derives from a young man in good health. Some clones in this sample may be carry-over from other donors' samples. The CDR3 loop is CASSLAGSGSGEQYF. The DNA of the CDR3 is TGCGCCAGCAGCTTGGCGGGTAGCGGGAGTGGCGAGCAGTACTTC.